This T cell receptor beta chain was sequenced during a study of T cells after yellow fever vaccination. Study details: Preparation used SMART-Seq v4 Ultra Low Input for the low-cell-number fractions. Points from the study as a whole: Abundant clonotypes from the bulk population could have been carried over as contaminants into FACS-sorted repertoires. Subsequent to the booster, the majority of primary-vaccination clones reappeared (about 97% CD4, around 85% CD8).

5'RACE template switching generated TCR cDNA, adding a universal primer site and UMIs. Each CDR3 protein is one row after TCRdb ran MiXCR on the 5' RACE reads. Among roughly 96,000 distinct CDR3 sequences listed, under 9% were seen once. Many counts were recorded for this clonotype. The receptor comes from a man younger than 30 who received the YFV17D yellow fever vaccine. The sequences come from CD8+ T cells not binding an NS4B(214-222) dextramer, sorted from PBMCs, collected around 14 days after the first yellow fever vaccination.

DNA of the CDR3: TGTGCCAGCAGTCCTCCACAGGGGGCCTCCTACGAGCAGTACTTC. Translated, it gives CASSPPQGASYEQYF. The chain carries TRBV12-3 or TRBV12-4 and TRBJ2-7, with TRBD1 identical over 9 bases. The CDR3 totals 15 residues. Unmatched junction bases numbered 5, after V lost 5 bases and J lost 0 bases.